The present entry profiles one T cell receptor (beta chain) with its context. Its antigen remains undetermined. No clone much larger than this one lies a single base away; base qualities are absent. The data were obtained in a study of early T cells in non-severe SARS-CoV-2 infection (dated by TCRdb to the early 2020s). Background on the whole study: TCR sequencing used bulk RNA from unsorted whole blood, so alpha and beta chains could not be paired. What the work shows at the level of the full study, not this receptor alone: VDJdb matching was skewed toward anti-spike CD8 responses, so virus-specific expansions were likely underestimated and private and CD4 specificities were missed.

Set within a cohort of healthcare workers in London, UK, this nested case-control study involved weekly PCR testing of nasopharyngeal swabs along with blood sampling. Healthcare workers were recruited during the week of the UK lockdown, between 23 and 31 March 2020, and followed weekly for up to 16 weeks. Including the terminal cysteine and phenylalanine, the CDR3 comprises 11 residues. The DNA shown is the 33-base CDR3, in frame from base 1. V is reduced by 5 bases and J by 6 bases, leaving a spacing of 9 bases between them. CDR1 and CDR2 were assigned from the germline V gene as SQVTM and ANQGSEA. Library preparation was by 5' RACE. Sequencing used a NextSeq 500. The TCR library protocol attached unique molecular identifiers to individual cDNA molecules to correct for sequencing error and PCR bias. TCR alpha and beta chains were both sequenced, and the abundances of alpha and beta sequences in each sample were closely correlated with each other. Concerning the study's data processing: Decombinator V4 was used to annotate TCR sequences for V gene, J gene and CDR3. Expanded TCRs were defined as changing significantly between any two time points under a Poisson model with p below 0.0001. Abundances of TCRs were expressed as counts per million after normalisation to the total number of TCRs sequenced in each sample. MAIT TCRs were defined by TRAV1-2 paired with TRAJ12, TRAJ20 or TRAJ33, and iNKT TCRs by TRAV10 paired with TRAJ18. VDJdb, accessed on 1 November 2021, was searched for TCRs annotated for CMV, EBV and SARS-CoV-2, and TCRs annotated for more than one antigen were excluded. The public reads were reanalyzed by TCRdb: fastp trimming at Q25, MiXCR alignment, in-frame beta chains only. Merged by CDR3 protein, the rows form single entries marked with the most common genes and DNA. For this entry, the V and J calls and clone size follow TCRdb and not the study's own pipeline. The sample table shows about 39,000 distinct CDR3 sequences, and 7% to 7.5% are seen once. The ten largest clones add up to more than 4.5% of the sample.

Rearrangement joined TRBV29-1 to TRBJ2-3; the D region may be TRBD1 or TRBD2, each matching 5 bases equally. This TCR derives from an adult who was a healthcare worker with PCR-confirmed SARS-CoV-2 infection or an uninfected control (not recorded which). The sample taken for sequencing was whole blood. The CDR3 protein: CSVRGVDTQYF. The DNA sequence is TGCAGCGTTAGAGGGGTCGATACGCAGTATTTT.